These T cell receptor beta chains were read from a single sample in a study of blood T cell repertoires in COVID-19. TCRdb's copy holds only in-frame clones and misses some; the assay was immunoSEQ multiplex PCR. Of 70,000 to 95,000 clones listed, just under 80% are singletons. Specimen: peripheral blood. The receptors originated from a man aged 55 to 70 with COVID-19, enrolled during active disease. Each CDR3 is given with its conserved first and last residue. The D gene is left open where the match is weak. The size field is filled for only some rows; it gives once, few, many or a size class.

J gene: TRBJ2-1
clone size: -
V gene: TRBV5-1
D gene: TRBD1
CDR3 protein: CASSTTGDEQFF
CDR3 DNA: TGCGCCAGCAGCACCACAGGGGATGAGCAGTTCTTC

J gene: TRBJ2-7
clone size: -
V gene: TRBV11-2
D gene: -
CDR3 protein: CASSPGLPAYEQYF
CDR3 DNA: TGTGCCAGCTCCCCGGGACTCCCGGCCTACGAGCAGTACTTC

J gene: TRBJ2-2
clone size: -
V gene: TRBV7-3
D gene: -
CDR3 protein: CASSSLATGELFF
CDR3 DNA: TGTGCCAGCAGCTCACTAGCCACCGGGGAGCTGTTTTTT

J gene: TRBJ1-5
clone size: -
V gene: TRBV2
D gene: -
CDR3 protein: CASSDDTLQPQHF
CDR3 DNA: TGTGCCAGCAGTGACGACACTCTTCAGCCCCAGCATTTT

J gene: TRBJ1-2
clone size: -
V gene: TRBV27
D gene: TRBD1
CDR3 protein: CASSFRRQGWNVGYTF
CDR3 DNA: TGTGCCAGCAGTTTCCGGAGACAGGGGTGGAACGTGGGCTACACCTTC

J gene: TRBJ2-1
clone size: once
V gene: TRBV13
D gene: TRBD2
CDR3 protein: CASSKLAGLYNEQFF
CDR3 DNA: TGTGCCAGCAGCAAACTAGCGGGGCTTTACAATGAGCAGTTCTTC

J gene: TRBJ1-6
clone size: -
V gene: TRBV6-2/TRBV6-3
D gene: -
CDR3 protein: CASSTGAYNSPLHF
CDR3 DNA: TGTGCCAGCAGTACAGGAGCCTATAATTCACCCCTCCACTTT

J gene: TRBJ2-1
clone size: -
V gene: TRBV7-9
D gene: TRBD1
CDR3 protein: CASSLKGAGNEQFF
CDR3 DNA: TGTGCCAGCAGCTTGAAGGGGGCGGGCAATGAGCAGTTCTTC

J gene: TRBJ1-2
clone size: -
V gene: TRBV3-1/TRBV3-2
D gene: -
CDR3 protein: CASSQYQNYGYTF
CDR3 DNA: TGTGCCAGCAGCCAATATCAGAACTATGGCTACACCTTC

J gene: TRBJ1-5
clone size: -
V gene: TRBV29-1
D gene: -
CDR3 protein: CSALSGDTPNQPQHF
CDR3 DNA: TGCAGCGCACTTAGCGGGGATACCCCGAATCAGCCCCAGCATTTT

J gene: TRBJ2-5
clone size: -
V gene: TRBV5-4
D gene: TRBD1
CDR3 protein: CASSFNRGETQYF
CDR3 DNA: TGTGCCAGCAGCTTTAACAGGGGGGAGACCCAGTACTTC

J gene: TRBJ2-2
clone size: -
V gene: TRBV19
D gene: TRBD1
CDR3 protein: CASRKTGTGGTGELFF
CDR3 DNA: TGTGCCAGTAGAAAAACCGGGACAGGGGGTACCGGGGAGCTGTTTTTT

J gene: TRBJ1-4
clone size: once
V gene: TRBV7-2
D gene: -
CDR3 protein: CASSLGAANEKLFF
CDR3 DNA: TGTGCCAGCAGTCTGGGGGCGGCTAATGAAAAACTGTTTTTT

J gene: TRBJ1-5
clone size: once
V gene: TRBV9
D gene: -
CDR3 protein: CASSVGGGQPQHF
CDR3 DNA: TGTGCCAGCAGCGTAGGGGGGGGGCAGCCCCAGCATTTT

J gene: TRBJ2-3
clone size: -
V gene: TRBV29-1
D gene: TRBD2
CDR3 protein: CSVDFRGEFIDTQYF
CDR3 DNA: TGCAGCGTTGACTTCCGGGGGGAGTTCATCGATACGCAGTATTTT

J gene: TRBJ2-2
clone size: -
V gene: TRBV7-9
D gene: TRBD2
CDR3 protein: CASSSLSGRNTGELFF
CDR3 DNA: TGTGCCAGCAGCTCCCTAAGCGGGAGGAACACCGGGGAGCTGTTTTTT

J gene: TRBJ2-1
clone size: -
V gene: TRBV11-1
D gene: TRBD2
CDR3 protein: CASSLLAGGLNEQFF
CDR3 DNA: TGTGCCAGCAGCTTATTGGCGGGAGGGCTCAATGAGCAGTTCTTC

J gene: TRBJ1-3
clone size: -
V gene: TRBV7-2
D gene: TRBD1
CDR3 protein: CASSSVQGVSGNTIYF
CDR3 DNA: TGTGCCAGCAGCTCTGTACAGGGGGTGTCTGGAAACACCATATATTTT

J gene: TRBJ2-2
clone size: once
V gene: TRBV2
D gene: -
CDR3 protein: CASSVQGTGELFF
CDR3 DNA: TGTGCCAGCAGTGTGCAGGGGACCGGGGAGCTGTTTTTT

J gene: TRBJ2-2
clone size: -
V gene: TRBV11-3
D gene: TRBD1
CDR3 protein: CASSHRPDRAAGGELFF
CDR3 DNA: TGTGCCAGCAGCCACCGGCCCGACAGGGCTGCGGGCGGGGAGCTGTTTTTT

J gene: TRBJ1-1
clone size: -
V gene: TRBV7-2
D gene: TRBD1
CDR3 protein: CASSHRGRRANTEAFF
CDR3 DNA: TGTGCCAGCAGCCACAGGGGTAGGAGGGCGAACACTGAAGCTTTCTTT

J gene: TRBJ2-1
clone size: -
V gene: TRBV30
D gene: TRBD2
CDR3 protein: CAWSILAGYNEQFF
CDR3 DNA: TGTGCCTGGAGTATTTTAGCGGGCTACAATGAGCAGTTCTTC

J gene: TRBJ2-2
clone size: -
V gene: TRBV3-1/TRBV3-2
D gene: -
CDR3 protein: CASSPTTVNTGELFF
CDR3 DNA: TGTGCCAGCAGCCCGACGACAGTGAACACCGGGGAGCTGTTTTTT

J gene: TRBJ2-3
clone size: -
V gene: TRBV7-3
D gene: -
CDR3 protein: CASSLGRGGTDTQYF
CDR3 DNA: TGTGCCAGCAGCTTAGGGCGGGGAGGCACAGATACGCAGTATTTT